These 23 T cell receptor beta chains were all obtained from the same sample, sequenced in a study of Graves' ophthalmopathy and Graves' hyperthyroidism. The sequenced template was RNA, covering the TCR beta CDR3 region. First-round RT-PCR with HTBI primers preceded a second-round multiplex PCR. TCRdb re-derived calls from the multiplex PCR reads in MiXCR, one entry per CDR3 protein. The sample lists 200,000 to 250,000 distinct CDR3 sequences; roughly 21% were seen once. Sequenced material: peripheral blood. These receptors were taken from a woman in her fifties or sixties with Graves' ophthalmopathy.

This clonotype occurred many times. The chain uses TRBV4-1 and TRBJ1-5; D may be TRBD1 (5 bases). CDR3 length: 14 residues. Germline V gives CDR1 MGHRA, CDR2 YSYEKL. Trimming cost V 1 base and J 1 base, with 5 bases left between them. The CDR3 spells CASSQGGSNQPQHF. CDR3 nucleotides: TGCGCCAGCAGCCAAGGGGGGAGCAATCAGCCCCAGCATTTT.

The gene calls are TRBV6-1 and TRBJ1-1, with D unclear. The CDR3 contains 14 residues. V lost 5 bases to trimming and J lost 0 bases, with 10 bases between them. Germline CDR1 reads MNHNS; CDR2 reads SASEGT. CDR3 coding DNA: TGTGCCAGCAGTCAGGTCCCGATGAACACTGAAGCTTTCTTT. It codes for CASSQVPMNTEAFF.

V usage is TRBV18 and J usage is TRBJ1-3; a possible D gene is TRBD1 (5 bases). The germline CDR1 and CDR2 sequences are KGHSH and LQKENI. The V end lost 0 bases, the J end lost 0 bases, and 9 bases lay between the germline ends. The CDR3 covers 16 residues. CDR3 loop: CASSPPQGVSGNTIYF. In DNA form, the CDR3 reads TGTGCCAGCTCACCACCGCAGGGAGTCTCTGGAAACACCATATATTTT.

This clonotype has ten or more counts. The V call is TRBV12-3 or TRBV12-4, the J call TRBJ2-2; D unclear. V dropped 6 bases and J dropped 1 base, with 9 bases sitting between them. The CDR3 extends over 14 amino acids. CDR3 DNA sequence: TGTGCCAGCAGCAATAGAGAGAACACCGGGGAGCTGTTTTTT. Its protein is CASSNRENTGELFF.

Concerning this clonotype: An end of the junction does not agree with germline; a read error may underlie this. The CDR3 DNA reads TGTGTCAGCAATAAGCAGGGGGATGGGGAGACCCAGTACTTC. Its translation: CVSNKQGDGETQYF. This chain joins TRBV6-1 and TRBJ2-5; 7 nucleotides match TRBD1. CDR3 length equals 14 residues. CDR1 MNHNS and CDR2 SASEGT come from the germline V gene.

Only one count was recorded for this clonotype. The chain combines TRBV30 with TRBJ1-2; D is possibly TRBD1 (5 bases). Trimming stripped 0 bases from V and 4 bases from J, with 12 bases between. Germline CDR1 GTSNPN, CDR2 SVGIG (reference sequence). The CDR3 runs 14 residues. The CDR3 DNA sequence: TGTGCCTGGAGTGTAACCGGGGGAATCTATGGCTACACCTTC. Translation gives CAWSVTGGIYGYTF.

This clonotype is a singleton in its sample. V is TRBV20-1 and J is TRBJ2-5; TRBD2 agrees at 8 bases. The CDR3 runs 14 residues. The germline V gene encodes CDR1 DFQATT and CDR2 SNEGSKA (reference sequence). With 5 bases clipped from V and 3 bases from J, the junction kept 8 bases outside the gene matches. CDR3 loop: CSAAESAGEETQYF. The CDR3 region has the DNA TGCAGTGCTGCCGAGTCAGCGGGAGAAGAGACCCAGTACTTC.

This clonotype has only one observation. The CDR3 DNA reads as TGTGCCAGCAGTGAAGCGGGGACAGGGCATCAGCCCCAGCATTTT. Protein sequence: CASSEAGTGHQPQHF. The rearrangement links TRBV6-1 to TRBJ1-5; 9 nucleotides align to TRBD1. Trimming at V came to 0 bases and at J to 5 bases, leaving 2 bases not matched to a gene. Germline CDR1 is MNHNS and CDR2 is SASEGT. The CDR3 contains 15 residues.

This clonotype was counted many times. The chain combines TRBV5-1 with TRBJ2-7, with 8 positions matching TRBD2. CDR1 SGHRS and CDR2 YFSETQ come from the germline V gene. The trim removed 0 bases at V and 6 bases at J, leaving 8 bases unmatched. This CDR3 comprises 15 residues. The CDR3 sequence is CASSLVSGGPGEQYF. The CDR3 DNA is TGCGCCAGCAGCTTGGTTTCGGGAGGGCCAGGCGAGCAGTACTTC.

This clonotype has ten or more counts. The chain is built from TRBV28 and TRBJ2-4, with D possibly TRBD1 on 6 matching bases. V lost 5 bases to trimming and J lost 0 bases, with 14 bases between them. This CDR3 has 16 residues. The germline V gene has CDR1 MDHEN and CDR2 SYDVKM. CDR3 coding DNA: TGTGCCAGCAGTCTCCCTCAAGGGGGAGCCAAAAACATTCAGTACTTC. It specifies CASSLPQGGAKNIQYF. The whole variable domain, remainder taken from reference TRBV28 and TRBJ2-4, is DVKVTQSSRYLVKRTGEKVFLECVQDMDHENMFWYRQDPGLGLRLIYFSYDVKMKEKGDIPEGYSVSREKKERFSLILESASTNQTSMYLCASSLPQGGAKNIQYFGAGTRLSVL.

This clonotype was observed a single time. V usage is TRBV28 and J usage is TRBJ1-1; TRBD1 might be the D (5 bases). The germline V gene encodes CDR1 MDHEN and CDR2 SYDVKM. The ends were cut back, 1 base at V and 4 bases at J, with 16 bases in the middle. This CDR3 has 16 residues. The CDR3 spells CASSLFRWGGGTEAFF. The CDR3 DNA reads as TGTGCCAGCAGTTTATTCAGGTGGGGCGGGGGCACTGAAGCTTTCTTT.

Many counts were recorded for this clonotype. This sequence joins TRBV7-2 and TRBJ2-7; possible D gene TRBD2, 6 bases. The CDR3 is made up of 15 amino acids. The germline V and J ends were trimmed by 4 bases and 6 bases, with 19 bases remaining between them. CDR1 is SGHTA and CDR2 is FQGNSA in the germline V gene. The CDR3 DNA sequence: TGTGCCAGCAGCTCATGGACCCCCGGGGGAGGCGAGCAGTACTTC. It specifies CASSSWTPGGGEQYF.

The rearrangement links TRBV9 to TRBJ1-3; 9 bases agree with TRBD1. CDR1 and CDR2 from the germline V gene are SGDLS and YYNGEE. The CDR3 contains 15 residues. V gave up 2 bases and J gave up 4 bases; unmatched junction bases: 4. The CDR3 nucleotides are TGTGCCAGCAGCGTGGGGGACAGGGTCGGAAACACCATATATTTT. Protein product: CASSVGDRVGNTIYF.

The rearrangement joins TRBV2 to TRBJ2-5; perhaps TRBD2 as D (6 bases). The germline V gene has CDR1 SNHLY and CDR2 FYNNEI. Trimming removed 5 bases from V and 5 bases from J, with 9 bases in between. The CDR3 spans 12 residues. The CDR3 loop reads CASSLAVETQYF. CDR3 sequence (DNA): TGTGCCAGCAGTTTAGCGGTCGAGACCCAGTACTTC.

This clonotype was counted many times. The CDR3 sequence: CASSLDTYYEQYF. DNA of the CDR3: TGTGCCAGCAGCTTGGACACTTATTACGAGCAGTACTTC. The chain employs TRBV7-2 and TRBJ2-7, with D maybe TRBD1 (5 bases). The germline V gene has CDR1 SGHTA and CDR2 FQGNSA. This CDR3 has 13 amino acids. The V end was cut by 3 bases, the J end by 4 bases, with 10 bases between.

To note about this clonotype: It may be a read error: a sequence one base away is much more abundant. This chain uses TRBV20-1 with TRBJ1-1; TRBD1 is a possible D gene (6 bases). CDR1 and CDR2 from the germline V gene are DFQATT and SNEGSKA (reference sequence). CDR3 length: 14 residues. CDR3 in amino acids: CSILPKGGNTEAFF. The CDR3 DNA follows: TGCAGCATTCTACCTAAGGGGGGGAACACTGAAGCTTTCTTT.

Ten or more counts support this clonotype. J is TRBJ1-5 and V is TRBV19; 7 bases fit TRBD1. The germline gives CDR1 LNHDA, CDR2 SQIVND (reference sequence). V lost 8 bases to trimming and J lost 2 bases; unmatched junction nucleotides: 15. The CDR3 length is 17 residues. The CDR3 sequence: CASLRRTGENGNQPQHF. CDR3 sequence (DNA): TGTGCCAGTCTAAGGCGAACAGGGGAGAACGGCAATCAGCCCCAGCATTTT.

This clonotype was counted between two and nine times. The chain recombines TRBV27 with TRBJ1-3; 7 bases are a match to TRBD1. The V segment lost 8 bases and the J segment 2 bases; nucleotides outside the gene matches: 6. CDR1 MNHEY and CDR2 SMNVEV come from the germline V gene (reference sequence). The CDR3 has 14 amino acids. The CDR3 loop reads CASGTGVTGNTIYF. CDR3 nucleotides: TGTGCCAGCGGAACAGGGGTGACTGGAAACACCATATATTTT.

For this clonotype: Just one base apart from a much larger clone, this may be a read error. The chain links TRBV7-2 to TRBJ1-6; the D gene is possibly TRBD1 (5 bases). The CDR3 extends over 15 amino acids. Germline-derived CDR1 and CDR2 are SGHTA and FQGNSA. The CDR3 DNA reads TGTGCCAGCATCTTATTCGCAGGGCTTAATTCACCCCTCCACTTT. Encoded protein: CASILFAGLNSPLHF.

CDR3 sequence: CASSLPMGDYTF. The CDR3 nucleotides are TGTGCCAGCAGCTTGCCCATGGGCGACTACACCTTC. The chain employs TRBV7-9 and TRBJ1-2; D call uncertain. CDR1 is SEHNR, CDR2 FQNEAQ, per germline (reference sequence). V lost 3 bases and J 10 bases, leaving 12 bases between the germline ends. The CDR3 has 12 amino acids.

This clonotype has ten or more counts. The chain is built from TRBV24-1 and TRBJ1-1; D might be TRBD1 (5 bases). Trimming took 9 bases from V and 1 from J, leaving 14 bases between them. The germline V gene has CDR1 KGHDR and CDR2 SFDVKD. The CDR3 runs to 14 residues. This CDR3 reads CATQPRQGNTEAFF. Here the CDR3 DNA reads TGTGCCACCCAACCCAGGCAGGGGAACACTGAAGCTTTCTTT.

This clonotype showed up many times. The chain combines TRBV6-4 with TRBJ2-7; 8 nucleotides align to TRBD2. The CDR3 runs 13 residues. V was pared by 4 bases and J by 7 bases, with 6 bases of the junction left unmatched. Germline loops: CDR1 MRHNA, CDR2 SNTAGT. For the CDR3, the DNA is TGTGCCAGCAGTGTGCTAGCGGGCGGGGAGCAGTACTTC. Its translation: CASSVLAGGEQYF.

This clonotype was observed at least ten times. The chain combines TRBV12-3 or TRBV12-4 with TRBJ2-7; TRBD2 might be the D (6 bases). V was shortened by 6 bases and J by 6 bases, with 15 bases between the two germline ends. CDR3 length: 13 residues. For the CDR3, the DNA is TGTGCCAGCAGGTGGGACCGACTAGGCGAGCAGTACTTC. It translates to CASRWDRLGEQYF.